This T cell receptor beta chain was observed in a study of blood T cell repertoires in COVID-19. On the study more broadly: From the United States, Italy and Spain came samples of acute and convalescent COVID-19. The cDNA or gDNA used as material had been derived from T cells, B-cell-depleted T cells, or PBMCs.

Repertoires were generated with immunoSEQ multiplex PCR, while TCRdb's copy carries only in-frame clones and drops some. In the table there are 150,000 or so clones, over 75% of which are singletons. Germline CDR1 LGHNA, CDR2 YNFKEQ. The J segment lost 7 bases and the V segment lost 3 bases, leaving 11 bases of the junction unmatched. CDR3 length: 16 amino acids. Sequenced: peripheral blood. V is TRBV4-2 and J is TRBJ2-1; the match to TRBD2 covers 8 bases. This TCR derives from a woman between 40 and 55 years old with acute or convalescent COVID-19. Here the CDR3 DNA reads TGTGCCAGCAGCCAGGAACCGGGACTAGTTACTAATGAGCAGTTCTTC. Translation: CASSQEPGLVTNEQFF.